The 3 T cell receptor beta chains presented below share a single source sample, sequenced in a study of blood T cell repertoires in COVID-19. Profiled with immunoSEQ multiplex PCR; TCRdb holds only in-frame clones, not every one. The sample includes more than 250,000 clones, about 82% of them seen just once. The sample was peripheral blood. These receptors all stem from a woman aged 45-60 years with acute or convalescent COVID-19.

J is TRBJ1-1 and V is TRBV10-3; a weak D match, TRBD1 (5 bases). The V and J ends lost 7 bases and 7 bases respectively, with 16 bases between them. The CDR3 spans 13 residues. CDR1 ENHRY and CDR2 SYGVKD come from the germline V gene. CDR3 in amino acids: CAINEGRGNEAFF. The DNA of the CDR3 is TGTGCCATCAACGAGGGGCGCGGGAATGAAGCTTTCTTT.

The J gene is TRBJ2-3, the V gene TRBV29-1; TRBD2 aligns across 8 bases. This CDR3 has 12 residues. The V gene end was trimmed by 7 bases and the J gene end by 1 base; junction bases not matched to a gene: 1. The germline V gene has CDR1 SQVTM and CDR2 ANQGSEA. The CDR3 bases are TGCAGCGCGACTAGCGGCACAGATACGCAGTATTTT. Protein product: CSATSGTDTQYF.

The rearrangement uses TRBV5-1 and TRBJ1-1, with TRBD1 matching over 7 bases. V lost 0 bases to trimming and J lost 0 bases; unmatched junction nucleotides: 5. The CDR3 sequence is 16 residues long. In germline, CDR1 is SGHRS, CDR2 YFSETQ. CDR3 coding DNA: TGCGCCAGCAGCTTGGAGGGACAGATCTTGAACACTGAAGCTTTCTTT. It codes for CASSLEGQILNTEAFF. The full variable domain, in which reference TRBV5-1 and TRBJ1-1 provide the parts outside the CDR3, is KAGVTQTPRYLIKTRGQQVTLSCSPISGHRSVSWYQQTPGQGLQFLFEYFSETQRNKGNFPGRFSGRQFSNSRSEMNVSTLELGDSALYLCASSLEGQILNTEAFFGQGTRLTVV.